The 17 T cell receptor beta chains below were found in one sample sequenced in a study of blood T cell repertoires in COVID-19 (dated by TCRdb to 2020 to 2022). Library generation was performed with the immunoSEQ multiplex PCR assay. Sourced from immuneACCESS, this table was stored by TCRdb with only in-frame sequences that have V and J called. A share of the clones is absent; for the studies checked, an unresolved V gene accounts for under half, and the remainder has no known explanation. Recorded for this sample are about 380,000 clones; around 84% of them occurred a single time. The ten largest clonotypes hold roughly 3.7% of the sample. Sequences were obtained from peripheral blood. The receptors were sampled from a woman aged 18-30 years with acute or convalescent COVID-19.

This chain connects TRBV3-1 (or the pseudogene TRBV3-2) to TRBJ2-7, with 9 bases matching TRBD2. In germline, CDR1 is LGHDT, CDR2 YNNKEL (reference sequence). The CDR3 runs to 12 residues. CDR3 amino acids: CASSPSIAGVAV. For the CDR3, the DNA is TGTGCCAGCAGTCCCTCAATAGCGGGAGTTGCGGTC.

This clone was detected a few times. The CDR3 DNA sequence: TGTGCCAGCAGCCCAGACAGGGGCTATGGCTACACCTTC. This sequence encodes CASSPDRGYGYTF. V and J are TRBV6-2 or TRBV6-3 and TRBJ1-2, with 8 nucleotides matching TRBD1. Trimming at V came to 6 bases and at J to 4 bases, leaving 4 bases not matched to a gene. The CDR3 contains 13 residues. Per the germline V gene, CDR1 is MNHEY and CDR2 is SVGEGT.

V usage is TRBV28 and J usage is TRBJ1-2; 7 bases match TRBD1. CDR1 and CDR2 from the germline V gene are MDHEN and SYDVKM. V lost 10 bases to trimming and J lost 9 bases; unmatched junction nucleotides: 8. The length of the CDR3 is 11 residues. CDR3 protein: CAITGESRYTF. CDR3 DNA sequence: TGTGCCATCACAGGGGAGTCGCGCTACACCTTC.

V is TRBV6-6 and J is TRBJ1-1; D call uncertain. The germline CDR1 and CDR2 sequences are MNHNY and SVGAGI (reference sequence). Trimming removed 5 bases at V and 6 bases at J, with 13 bases between. The CDR3 contains 13 residues. CDR3: CASSSVLGAEAFF. Here the CDR3 DNA reads TGTGCCAGCAGTAGTGTACTGGGCGCTGAAGCTTTCTTT.

The chain links TRBV14 to TRBJ2-7; D is undetermined. From germline, CDR1 is SGHDN and CDR2 FVKESK. The V end lost 5 bases, the J end lost 4 bases, and 12 bases lay between the germline ends. The CDR3 has 13 amino acids. The CDR3: CASSAQRRYEQYF. The CDR3 nucleotides are TGTGCCAGCAGCGCACAGAGAAGGTACGAGCAGTACTTC.

DNA for the CDR3: TGCGCCAGCAGCTCCGACAGGGAACCTGGAAACACCATATATTTT. This translates into CASSSDREPGNTIYF. This sequence joins TRBV5-1 and TRBJ1-3; 7 bases are a match to TRBD1. The germline V gene encodes CDR1 SGHRS and CDR2 YFSETQ. The trim removed 3 bases at V and 2 bases at J, leaving 5 bases unmatched. The length of the CDR3 is 15 residues.

This chain connects TRBV11-2 to TRBJ1-2; 8 bases match TRBD1. Losses at the gene ends were 4 bases for V and 8 bases for J; bases not matched to a gene: 15. The CDR3 consists of 16 residues. The germline V gene encodes CDR1 SGHAT and CDR2 FQNNGV. The CDR3 is CASSSTLDRATSGYTF. CDR3 bases: TGTGCCAGCAGCTCTACCCTGGACAGGGCTACGAGCGGCTACACCTTC.

The chain combines TRBV10-3 with TRBJ1-2, with 9 bases lining up with TRBD1. The junction had 4 bases not matched to a gene; V was cut back by 6 bases and J by 2 bases. The CDR3 is made up of 14 amino acids. In germline, CDR1 is ENHRY, CDR2 SYGVKD. CDR3 in amino acids: CAISPGTGNYGYTF. CDR3 nucleotides: TGTGCCATCAGCCCCGGGACAGGGAACTATGGCTACACCTTC.

The chain recombines TRBV6-1 with TRBJ1-1, with 8 bases fitting TRBD1. V shed 0 bases and J 10 bases; nucleotides not matched to a gene: 7. This CDR3 has 14 residues. Germline V gene sequence: CDR1 MNHNS, CDR2 SASEGT. The CDR3 coding sequence is TGTGCCAGCAGTGAAGCGCGGCTAGGACAGGGAGCTTTCTTT. It is translated as CASSEARLGQGAFF.

The V gene is TRBV3-1 (or the pseudogene TRBV3-2), the J gene TRBJ2-2; D is ambiguous. Between the trimmed V and J ends, which lost 1 base and 4 bases, there was a span of 7 bases. Per germline, CDR1 LGHDT and CDR2 YNNKEL (reference sequence). The length of the CDR3 is 14 residues. The CDR3 loop is CASSQATVTGELFF. Here the CDR3 DNA reads TGTGCCAGCAGCCAAGCAACGGTCACCGGGGAGCTGTTTTTT.

The rearrangement uses TRBV30 and TRBJ2-3; D perhaps matches TRBD1 (5 bases). Germline CDR1 is GTSNPN and CDR2 is SVGIG (reference sequence). Trimming left V 1 base short and J 3 bases short, with 20 bases between. This CDR3 comprises 17 residues. The CDR3 region has the DNA TGTGCCTGGAGTGCCATAGATAAGGGGTTCAATACAGATACGCAGTATTTT. This translates into CAWSAIDKGFNTDTQYF.

The sample holds one count of this clone. V usage is TRBV6-6 and J usage is TRBJ1-1, with 9 bases matching TRBD1. Trimming took 6 bases from V and 3 from J; bases not matched to a gene: 5. This CDR3 contains 14 residues. CDR1 is MNHNY and CDR2 is SVGAGI in the germline V gene (reference sequence). The DNA of the CDR3 is TGTGCCAGCAGCCGGGGACAGGGAGACACTGAAGCTTTCTTT. This sequence encodes CASSRGQGDTEAFF.

The rearrangement joins TRBV7-3 to TRBJ1-6; 8 nucleotides agree with TRBD1. This CDR3 spans 14 amino acids. Losses at the gene ends were 4 bases for V and 9 bases for J; bases not matched to a gene: 5. The germline V gene encodes CDR1 SGHTA and CDR2 FQGTGA. Here the CDR3 reads CASSSTGGGSPLHF. CDR3 coding DNA: TGTGCCAGCAGCTCAACAGGGGGTGGTTCACCCCTCCACTTT.

The chain couples TRBV10-3 to TRBJ1-2; 10 bases line up with TRBD1. V lost 6 bases, J lost 5 bases, and 3 bases stayed unmatched. Germline CDR1 ENHRY, CDR2 SYGVKD. The CDR3 is made up of 13 amino acids. As DNA, the CDR3 is TGTGCCATCAGGATGGGACAGGGGTATGGCTACACCTTC. Its protein is CAIRMGQGYGYTF.

The J gene is TRBJ2-7, the V gene TRBV11-3; 9 positions agree with TRBD1. The CDR3 length is 14 residues. CDR1 and CDR2 (germline): SGHNT, YENEEA. The junction had 2 bases not matched to a gene; V was cut back by 3 bases and J by 2 bases. CDR3 nucleotides: TGTGCCAGCAGCTTTGGACAGGGGACCTACGAGCAGTACTTC. Amino acids: CASSFGQGTYEQYF.

This clone has a single count. The chain combines TRBV9 with TRBJ2-1; 8 bases are a match to TRBD2. The CDR3 spans 16 residues. Germline values: CDR1 SGDLS, CDR2 YYNGEE. The ends lost 0 bases at V and 6 bases at J; junction bases unmatched: 8. CDR3 loop: CASSVAGAGAFNEQFF. CDR3 nucleotide sequence: TGTGCCAGCAGCGTAGCGGGAGCGGGGGCCTTCAATGAGCAGTTCTTC.

At least ten counts were recorded for this clone. The chain joins TRBV28 to TRBJ2-7, with D tentatively TRBD1 (5 bases). The length of the CDR3 is 15 residues. Trimming removed 5 bases at V and 0 bases at J, with 14 bases between. Germline CDR1 reads MDHEN; CDR2 reads SYDVKM. Here the CDR3 reads CASSPFLTASYEQYF. The CDR3 DNA reads as TGTGCCAGCAGTCCTTTTTTGACAGCCTCCTACGAGCAGTACTTC.